The 20 T cell receptor beta chains below come from one sample, sequenced in a study of blood T cell repertoires in COVID-19. The method was immunoSEQ multiplex PCR; TCRdb's version includes in-frame clones alone and lacks a portion of them. The table shows approximately 240,000 clones, with roughly 82% occurring only once. Specimen: peripheral blood. The receptors originated from a woman of 80 years or more with active or convalescent COVID-19.

This clone was seen only once. The chain couples TRBV18 to TRBJ1-6; 7 nucleotides match TRBD1. Germline trimming cut 2 bases from V and 7 bases from J; bases unmatched to any gene: 2. The CDR3 contains 14 residues. Germline CDR1 reads KGHSH; CDR2 reads LQKENI. The CDR3 here is CASSPGTENSPLHF. The CDR3 nucleotides read TGTGCCAGCTCACCAGGGACAGAAAATTCACCCCTCCACTTT.

The chain carries TRBV28 and TRBJ2-5; D not resolved. CDR1 is MDHEN and CDR2 is SYDVKM in the germline V gene. There are 12 residues in the CDR3. Trimming pared 7 bases from V and 1 base from J, leaving 7 bases between. In DNA, the CDR3 is TGTGCCAGCAATATCCTCCAAGAGACCCAGTACTTC. Translation gives CASNILQETQYF.

This clone was seen more than once but under ten times. This rearrangement joins TRBV18 to TRBJ1-5, with D possibly being TRBD1 (6 bases). Trimming removed 2 bases at V and 6 bases at J, with 8 bases between. This CDR3 has 13 amino acids. Germline-derived CDR1 and CDR2 are KGHSH and LQKENI. For the CDR3, the DNA is TGTGCCAGCTCACCAGACAGGTCTCAGCCCCAGCATTTT. This translates into CASSPDRSQPQHF.

This clone was detected a few times. The CDR3 region is CASSLRSRRNTIYF. CDR3 nucleotides: TGCGCCAGCAGCTTGAGGTCCAGGAGAAACACCATATATTTT. The chain has TRBV5-1 and TRBJ1-3; D gene ambiguous. V was shortened by 1 base and J by 5 bases, with 10 bases between the two germline ends. In germline, CDR1 is SGHRS, CDR2 YFSETQ. This CDR3 has 14 residues.

The chain recombines TRBV5-5 with TRBJ1-2, with 9 positions matching TRBD1. The CDR3 runs 14 residues. Germline loops: CDR1 SGHKS, CDR2 YYEKEE (reference sequence). With 3 bases clipped from V and 2 bases from J, the junction kept 2 bases outside the gene matches. CDR3 coding DNA: TGTGCCAGCAGCTGGGGACAGGGAAACTATGGCTACACCTTC. Translating it yields CASSWGQGNYGYTF.

This clone appeared once. V gene TRBV30 combines with J gene TRBJ2-4; TRBD1 matches at 7 bases. J lost 7 bases, V lost 2 bases, and 8 bases had no gene match. The length of the CDR3 is 14 residues. Germline lookup yields CDR1 GTSNPN and CDR2 SVGIG (reference sequence). CDR3 protein: CAWSQTGMGNIQYF. The CDR3 DNA reads TGTGCCTGGAGTCAGACAGGGATGGGGAACATTCAGTACTTC.

The chain joins TRBV7-9 to TRBJ2-1, with TRBD1 matching 9 bases. This CDR3 contains 18 residues. V dropped 4 bases and J dropped 0; count of bases not matched to a gene: 10. Germline-derived CDR1 and CDR2 are SEHNR and FQNEAQ (reference sequence). CDR3 sequence (DNA): TGTGCCAGCAGCTCACAGGGGGCTAGCGGTTACTCCTACAATGAGCAGTTCTTC. Its translation is CASSSQGASGYSYNEQFF.

This chain uses TRBV5-1 with TRBJ1-2; maybe TRBD1 (6 bases). Trimming took off 4 bases at V and 4 bases at J, with 17 bases between the two ends. The CDR3 is made up of 15 amino acids. Germline CDR1 reads SGHRS; CDR2 reads YFSETQ. The CDR3 DNA sequence: TGCGCCAGCAGCCATGACCTGGACAGACTCTATGGCTACACCTTC. As protein: CASSHDLDRLYGYTF.

The gene calls are TRBV3-1 (or the pseudogene TRBV3-2) and TRBJ2-1; D uncertain. The CDR3 contains 15 residues. Per germline, CDR1 LGHDT and CDR2 YNNKEL (reference sequence). Trimming shortened V by 4 bases and J by 6 bases, and 16 bases separated the two germline ends. CDR3 nucleotide sequence: TGTGCCAGCAGCCGCCCCCTAACAGAGTCCAATGAGCAGTTCTTC. Its protein product is CASSRPLTESNEQFF.

This sequence joins TRBV28 and TRBJ2-3, with 9 bases matching TRBD2. The CDR3 loop spans 17 amino acids. Per the germline V gene, CDR1 is MDHEN and CDR2 is SYDVKM. J was trimmed by 0 bases and V by 4 bases; bases with no gene match: 8. As DNA, the CDR3 is TGTGCCAGCAGTTCCGTAGCGGGAGTTTCTAGCACAGATACGCAGTATTTT. Translating gives CASSSVAGVSSTDTQYF. The full variable domain, completed using reference TRBV28 and TRBJ2-3, is DVKVTQSSRYLVKRTGEKVFLECVQDMDHENMFWYRQDPGLGLRLIYFSYDVKMKEKGDIPEGYSVSREKKERFSLILESASTNQTSMYLCASSSVAGVSSTDTQYFGPGTRLTVL.

This rearrangement joins TRBV3-1 (or the pseudogene TRBV3-2) to TRBJ1-1, with D tentatively TRBD1 (6 bases). The germline V gene has CDR1 LGHDT and CDR2 YNNKEL (reference sequence). The ends were cut back, 4 bases at V and 11 bases at J, with 23 bases in the middle. The CDR3 contains 15 residues. CDR3 in amino acids: CASSPHWGQGVRAFF. In DNA, the CDR3 is TGTGCCAGCAGCCCTCATTGGGGACAAGGGGTGAGGGCTTTCTTT.

Only one count was recorded for this clone. The chain carries TRBV5-1 and TRBJ2-3, with TRBD2 identical over 11 bases. The junction had 5 bases not matched to a gene; V was cut back by 2 bases and J by 3 bases. The CDR3 covers 16 residues. Germline V gene lookup returns CDR1 SGHRS and CDR2 YFSETQ. In nucleotides, the CDR3 is TGCGCCAGCAGCTTACCGTTAGCGGGGGGGACAGATACGCAGTATTTT. It encodes CASSLPLAGGTDTQYF.

The gene calls are TRBV5-1 and TRBJ1-3; a possible D gene is TRBD1 (5 bases). Trimming left V 2 bases short and J 1 base short, with 16 bases between. The CDR3 is 17 residues long. Germline lookup yields CDR1 SGHRS and CDR2 YFSETQ. The CDR3 DNA reads as TGCGCCAGCAGCTTAGCGGGAAGGGACGCATCTGGAAACACCATATATTTT. Its translation: CASSLAGRDASGNTIYF.

The genes are TRBV5-4 and TRBJ2-3; 9 positions match TRBD2. V dropped 1 base and J dropped 10; count of bases not matched to a gene: 13. The CDR3 contains 16 residues. Germline V gives CDR1 SGHNT, CDR2 YYREEE (reference sequence). For the CDR3, the DNA is TGTGCCAGCAGCTTGAGGACCGGGACTAGCCCATATTCGCAGTATTTT. It codes for CASSLRTGTSPYSQYF. Combining the CDR3 with reference TRBV5-4 and TRBJ2-3 gives the whole variable domain ETGVTQSPTHLIKTRGQQVTLRCSSQSGHNTVSWYQQALGQGPQFIFQYYREEENGRGNFPPRFSGLQFPNYSSELNVNALELDDSALYLCASSLRTGTSPYSQYFGPGTRLTVL.

J is TRBJ1-4 and V is TRBV6-1; a weak D match, TRBD1 (6 bases). CDR1 and CDR2 (germline): MNHNS, SASEGT. This CDR3 spans 17 amino acids. The V and J ends lost 3 bases and 0 bases respectively, with 14 bases between them. CDR3 amino acids: CASSERQGSATNEKLFF. CDR3 DNA: TGTGCCAGCAGTGAGCGGCAGGGGAGTGCAACTAATGAAAAACTGTTTTTT.

The V call is TRBV27, the J call TRBJ2-7; TRBD1 might be the D (8 bases). CDR1 MNHEY and CDR2 SMNVEV come from the germline V gene (reference sequence). This CDR3 is 17 amino acids long. Deletions cut 6 bases from V and 4 bases from J, with 25 bases between. CDR3 bases: TGTGCCAGCAGGCTGACAGGGGTAAGGGTAGCGGGTTACGAGCAGTACTTC. Residues: CASRLTGVRVAGYEQYF.

This chain joins TRBV30 and TRBJ2-7; possible D gene TRBD1, 6 bases. Trimming pared 2 bases from V and 4 bases from J, leaving 15 bases between. CDR1 is GTSNPN and CDR2 is SVGIG in the germline V gene (reference sequence). The CDR3 covers 14 residues. DNA of the CDR3: TGTGCCTGGAGTTACGGGACACCCCCGTACGAGCAGTACTTC. Amino acids: CAWSYGTPPYEQYF.

The chain uses TRBV4-2 and TRBJ1-1; the D is unclear. V lost 1 base to trimming and J lost 1 base, with 4 bases between them. The CDR3 has 13 residues. From germline, CDR1 is LGHNA and CDR2 YNFKEQ. CDR3 coding DNA: TGTGCCAGCAGCCAAGGACAGAACACTGAAGCTTTCTTT. It encodes CASSQGQNTEAFF.

The chain couples TRBV19 to TRBJ2-2, with TRBD2 identical over 7 bases. The germline gives CDR1 LNHDA, CDR2 SQIVND (reference sequence). V dropped 8 bases and J dropped 0; count of bases not matched to a gene: 3. This CDR3 spans 14 amino acids. CDR3 DNA: TGTGCCAGTCGGGGACTAACGAACACCGGGGAGCTGTTTTTT. Translation: CASRGLTNTGELFF. The full variable domain, completed using reference TRBV19 and TRBJ2-2, is DGGITQSPKYLFRKEGQNVTLSCEQNLNHDAMYWYRQDPGQGLRLIYYSQIVNDFQKGDIAEGYSVSREKKESFPLTVTSAQKNPTAFYLCASRGLTNTGELFFGEGSRLTVL.

This sequence joins TRBV19 and TRBJ2-2, with a possible D match to TRBD2 (5 bases). The CDR3 length is 16 residues. CDR1 LNHDA and CDR2 SQIVND come from the germline V gene (reference sequence). Trimming took 9 bases from V and 2 from J, leaving 19 bases between them. The CDR3 nucleotides are TGTGCCAGCTCCCCGGGGTCCAATAAAAACACCGGGGAGCTGTTTTTT. Its translation: CASSPGSNKNTGELFF.